These 14 T cell receptor beta chains share one sample of origin, sequenced in a study of cytomegalovirus exposure and HLA in healthy donors (dated by TCRdb to about 2017). The receptor library was made with the immunoSEQ multiplex PCR assay. The multiplex PCR relied on a mix of 60 forward primers for TCR Vbeta segments and 13 reverse primers for TCR Jbeta segments. Drawn from immuneACCESS, this table holds only the in-frame rearrangements with V and J called that TCRdb kept. Clones are partly lost; checked studies trace under half to an unresolved V gene and leave the rest unexplained. In this sample the table shows 150,000 to 200,000 clones, 80% of which occur a single time. The ten most abundant clones make up under 0.75% of the sample. Source material: PBMCs. Every receptor here comes from a boy aged 5-17 years in good health and CMV-seronegative.

The rearrangement joins TRBV27 to TRBJ2-2; 9 positions match TRBD1. The length of the CDR3 is 14 residues. The J segment lost 6 bases and the V segment lost 8 bases, leaving 7 bases of the junction unmatched. Germline V lookup: CDR1 MNHEY, CDR2 SMNVEV (reference sequence). CDR3 amino acids: CASQEYRGPGELFF. For the CDR3, the DNA is TGTGCCAGCCAAGAGTACAGGGGGCCCGGGGAGCTGTTTTTT.

Only one count was recorded for this clone. Sequence at one end of the junction differs from germline and may be a read error. The rearrangement joins TRBV7-9 to TRBJ2-1; weak D call: TRBD2 (6 bases). Germline V lookup: CDR1 SEHNR, CDR2 FQNEAQ (reference sequence). The length of the CDR3 is 16 residues. This chain's CDR3 is CSSSLDEGGIYNEQFF. The CDR3 coding sequence is TGTTCCAGCAGCTTAGATGAGGGAGGCATCTACAATGAGCAGTTCTTC.

This clone has just a few counts. J is TRBJ1-2 and V is TRBV6-5, with 7 bases that match TRBD1. CDR1 is MNHEY, CDR2 SVGAGI, per germline. V was pared by 8 bases and J by 5 bases, with 5 bases of the junction left unmatched. There are 12 residues in the CDR3. CDR3 nucleotides: TGTGCCAGCGGTGACAGGGAATATGGCTACACCTTC. This codes for CASGDREYGYTF.

The V gene is TRBV18, the J gene TRBJ1-1; TRBD1 might be the D (5 bases). V shed 1 base and J shed 3 bases, with 15 bases lying between them. The CDR3 runs to 16 residues. From germline, CDR1 is KGHSH and CDR2 LQKENI. The CDR3 is CASSPLNDAGDTEAFF. Written as DNA, the CDR3 is TGTGCCAGCTCACCACTAAACGACGCGGGGGACACTGAAGCTTTCTTT.

The chain uses TRBV19 and TRBJ1-5; a weak D match, TRBD1 (6 bases). Per germline, CDR1 LNHDA and CDR2 SQIVND (reference sequence). Trimming removed 5 bases at V and 7 bases at J, with 21 bases between. The CDR3 runs 16 residues. DNA of the CDR3: TGTGCCAGTAGTGCAGAAACAGGGACCGGAGCCCAGCCCCAGCATTTT. It is translated as CASSAETGTGAQPQHF.

This chain joins TRBV9 and TRBJ1-1; no clear D. The CDR3 runs to 13 residues. Germline V gene data show CDR1 as SGDLS and CDR2 as YYNGEE. V was cut by 2 bases and J by 6 bases, with 11 bases left in between. Here the CDR3 reads CASSVVSPAEAFF. In DNA form, the CDR3 reads TGTGCCAGCAGCGTTGTCTCTCCGGCTGAAGCTTTCTTT.

The chain has TRBV27 and TRBJ2-5, with no clear D. V shed 6 bases and J shed 5 bases, with 16 bases lying between them. Germline lookup yields CDR1 MNHEY and CDR2 SMNVEV (reference sequence). The CDR3 has 14 amino acids. DNA of the CDR3: TGTGCCAGCAGGCCTGACGGTTGGCGGGAGACCCAGTACTTC. Amino acid sequence: CASRPDGWRETQYF.

The rearrangement joins TRBV5-4 to TRBJ2-7; 10 positions match TRBD1. Germline-derived CDR1 and CDR2 are SGHNT and YYREEE (reference sequence). V dropped 3 bases and J dropped 3; count of bases not matched to a gene: 9. This CDR3 region has 16 residues. The CDR3 reads CASSSGTGEGIYEQYF. Here the CDR3 DNA reads TGTGCCAGCAGCTCTGGGACAGGGGAGGGCATCTACGAGCAGTACTTC.

The V gene is TRBV11-1, the J gene TRBJ1-1, with 7 bases that match TRBD1. The CDR3 is 12 residues long. V gave up 5 bases and J gave up 8 bases; unmatched junction bases: 5. Germline V CDR1 and CDR2: SGHAT, FQDESV (reference sequence). This chain's CDR3 is CASSPQGTEAFF. The CDR3 DNA is TGTGCCAGCAGCCCACAGGGGACAGAAGCTTTCTTT. The full variable domain, with the rest looked up from reference TRBV11-1 and TRBJ1-1, is EAEVAQSPRYKITEKSQAVAFWCDPISGHATLYWYRQILGQGPELLVQFQDESVVDDSQLPKDRFSAERLKGVDSTLKIQPAELGDSAMYLCASSPQGTEAFFGQGTRLTVV.

This clone has just a few counts. The CDR3 spells CASSPTGHLTDTQYF. For the CDR3, the DNA is TGTGCCAGCAGCCCGACGGGACACCTCACAGATACGCAGTATTTT. The chain links TRBV9 to TRBJ2-3; D is possibly TRBD1 (6 bases). The V and J ends lost 4 bases and 2 bases respectively, with 14 bases between them. Germline CDR1 is SGDLS and CDR2 is YYNGEE. There are 15 residues in the CDR3.

As DNA, the CDR3 is TGTGCCAGCAGCTTTAAGCCGCGGGATACGCAGTATTTT. Its protein product is CASSFKPRDTQYF. The chain has TRBV7-2 and TRBJ2-3; no clear D. Germline V gives CDR1 SGHTA, CDR2 FQGNSA. The length of the CDR3 is 13 residues. V dropped 3 bases and J dropped 6 bases, with 10 bases sitting between them.

This chain links TRBV7-8 with TRBJ2-7; 9 positions agree with TRBD1. The CDR3 is 16 residues long. V was pared by 3 bases and J by 2 bases, with 8 bases of the junction left unmatched. Germline-derived CDR1 and CDR2 are SGHVS and FQNEAQ. Here the CDR3 reads CASSFGTGLRPYEQYF. In DNA form, the CDR3 reads TGTGCCAGCAGCTTCGGGACAGGGTTGAGACCCTACGAGCAGTACTTC.

This chain connects TRBV30 to TRBJ2-7; 7 bases fit TRBD2. CDR1 is GTSNPN and CDR2 is SVGIG in the germline V gene (reference sequence). This CDR3 is 14 amino acids long. V was pared by 0 bases and J by 3 bases, with 5 bases of the junction left unmatched. The DNA for the CDR3 is TGTGCCTGGAGTGTACGGAGCGGGATCTACGAGCAGTACTTC. Protein: CAWSVRSGIYEQYF.

This chain links TRBV18 with TRBJ1-6; D not resolved. The CDR3 is 13 residues long. From germline, CDR1 is KGHSH and CDR2 LQKENI. The ends were cut back, 8 bases at V and 3 bases at J, with 8 bases in the middle. The CDR3 DNA reads TGTGCCAGCACAGATAACTATAATTCACCCCTCCACTTT. This encodes CASTDNYNSPLHF.